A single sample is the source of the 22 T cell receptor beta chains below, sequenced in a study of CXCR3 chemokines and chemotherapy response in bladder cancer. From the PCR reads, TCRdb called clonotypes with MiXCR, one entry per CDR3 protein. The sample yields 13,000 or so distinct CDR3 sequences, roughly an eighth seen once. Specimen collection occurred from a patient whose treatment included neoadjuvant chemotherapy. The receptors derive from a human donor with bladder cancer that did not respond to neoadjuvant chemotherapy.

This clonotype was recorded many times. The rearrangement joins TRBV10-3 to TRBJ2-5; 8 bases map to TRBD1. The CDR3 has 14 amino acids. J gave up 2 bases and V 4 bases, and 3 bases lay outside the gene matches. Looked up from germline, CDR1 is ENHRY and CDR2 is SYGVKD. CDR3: CAISAGGGQETQYF. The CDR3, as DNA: TGTGCCATCAGTGCAGGGGGCGGACAAGAGACCCAGTACTTC.

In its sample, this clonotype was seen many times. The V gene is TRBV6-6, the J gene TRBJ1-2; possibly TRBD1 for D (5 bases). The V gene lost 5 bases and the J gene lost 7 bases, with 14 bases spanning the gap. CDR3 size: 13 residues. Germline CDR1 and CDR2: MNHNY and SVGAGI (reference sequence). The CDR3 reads CASSPPRAGGYTF. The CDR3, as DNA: TGTGCCAGCAGTCCCCCCAGGGCTGGTGGCTACACCTTC.

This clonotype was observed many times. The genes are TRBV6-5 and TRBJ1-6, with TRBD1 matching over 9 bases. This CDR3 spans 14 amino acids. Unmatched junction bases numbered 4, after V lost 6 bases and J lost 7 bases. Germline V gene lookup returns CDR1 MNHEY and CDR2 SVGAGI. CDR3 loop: CASSLGQGNSPLHF. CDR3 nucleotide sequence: TGTGCCAGCAGCCTCGGACAGGGGAATTCACCCCTCCACTTT.

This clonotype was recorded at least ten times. The CDR3 sequence is CASRMTAFDVYEQYF. DNA of the CDR3: TGTGCCAGTAGGATGACGGCCTTCGATGTCTACGAGCAGTACTTC. The V call is TRBV19, the J call TRBJ2-7; D is ambiguous. The CDR3 consists of 15 residues. Deletions cut 6 bases from V and 3 bases from J, with 18 bases between. Looked up from germline, CDR1 is LNHDA and CDR2 is SQIVND (reference sequence).

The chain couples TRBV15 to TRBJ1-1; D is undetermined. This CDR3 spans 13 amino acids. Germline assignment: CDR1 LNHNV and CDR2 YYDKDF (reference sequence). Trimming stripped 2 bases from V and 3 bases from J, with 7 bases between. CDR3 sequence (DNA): TGTGCCACCAGCAGAAGCAGGTACACTGAAGCTTTCTTT. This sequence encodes CATSRSRYTEAFF.

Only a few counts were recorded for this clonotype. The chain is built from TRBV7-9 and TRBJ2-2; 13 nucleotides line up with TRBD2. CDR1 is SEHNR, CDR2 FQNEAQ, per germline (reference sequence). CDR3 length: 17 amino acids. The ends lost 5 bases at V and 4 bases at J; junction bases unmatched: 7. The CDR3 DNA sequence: TGTGCCAGCAGCAGGACTAGCGGGAGCGAGTCCACCGGGGAGCTGTTTTTT. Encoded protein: CASSRTSGSESTGELFF.

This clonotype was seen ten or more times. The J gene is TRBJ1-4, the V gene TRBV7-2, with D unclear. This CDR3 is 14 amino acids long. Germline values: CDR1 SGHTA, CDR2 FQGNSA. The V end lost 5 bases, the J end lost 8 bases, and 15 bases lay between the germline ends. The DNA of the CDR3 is TGTGCCAGCAGCCCGGACGGGCAGCGGGAAAAACTGTTTTTT. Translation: CASSPDGQREKLFF.

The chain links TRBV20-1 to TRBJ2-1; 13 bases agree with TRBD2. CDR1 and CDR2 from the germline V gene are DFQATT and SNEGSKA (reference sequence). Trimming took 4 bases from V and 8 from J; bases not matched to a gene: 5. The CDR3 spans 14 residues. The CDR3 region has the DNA TGCAGTGCTACCCTACTAGCGGGAGGGGATGAGCAGTTCTTC. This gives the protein CSATLLAGGDEQFF.

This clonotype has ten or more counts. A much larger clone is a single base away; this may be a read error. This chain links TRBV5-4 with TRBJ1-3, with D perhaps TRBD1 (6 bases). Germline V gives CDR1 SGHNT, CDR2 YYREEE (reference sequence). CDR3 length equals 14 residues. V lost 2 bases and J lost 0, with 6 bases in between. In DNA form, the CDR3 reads TGTGCCAGCAGCTTAGGGGGCTCTGGAAACACCATATATTTT. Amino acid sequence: CASSLGGSGNTIYF.

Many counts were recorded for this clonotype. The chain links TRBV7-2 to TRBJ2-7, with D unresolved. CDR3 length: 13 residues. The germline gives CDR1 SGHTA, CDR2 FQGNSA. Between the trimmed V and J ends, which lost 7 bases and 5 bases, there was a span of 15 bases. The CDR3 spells CASTLRGGHEQYF. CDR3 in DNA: TGTGCCAGCACCCTAAGAGGTGGCCACGAGCAGTACTTC.

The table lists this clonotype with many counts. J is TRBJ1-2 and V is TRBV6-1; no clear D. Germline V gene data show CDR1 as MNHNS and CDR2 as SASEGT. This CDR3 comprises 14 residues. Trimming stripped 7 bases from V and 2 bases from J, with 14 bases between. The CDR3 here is CASTEGPFNYGYTF. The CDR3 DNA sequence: TGTGCCAGCACGGAGGGTCCCTTCAACTATGGCTACACCTTC.

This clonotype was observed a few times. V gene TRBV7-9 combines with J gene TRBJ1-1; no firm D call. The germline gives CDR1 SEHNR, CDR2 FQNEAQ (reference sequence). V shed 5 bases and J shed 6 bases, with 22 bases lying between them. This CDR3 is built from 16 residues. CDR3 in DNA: TGTGCCAGCAGCCCCGCCGGGATAACTCCGGAGGCTGAAGCTTTCTTT. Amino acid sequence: CASSPAGITPEAEAFF.

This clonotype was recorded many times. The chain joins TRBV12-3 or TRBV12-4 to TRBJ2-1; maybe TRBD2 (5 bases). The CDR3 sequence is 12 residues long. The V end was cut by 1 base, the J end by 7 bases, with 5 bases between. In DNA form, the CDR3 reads TGTGCCAGCAGTTTAGGGGAGAATGAGCAGTTCTTC. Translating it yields CASSLGENEQFF.

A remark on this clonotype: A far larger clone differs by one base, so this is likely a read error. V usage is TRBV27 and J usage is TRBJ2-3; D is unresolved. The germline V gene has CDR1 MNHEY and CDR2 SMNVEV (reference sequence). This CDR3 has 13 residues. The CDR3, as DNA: TGTGCCAGCAGCCCCGCTGGGCCCTCGACGCGGTATTTT. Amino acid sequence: CASSPAGPSTRYF.

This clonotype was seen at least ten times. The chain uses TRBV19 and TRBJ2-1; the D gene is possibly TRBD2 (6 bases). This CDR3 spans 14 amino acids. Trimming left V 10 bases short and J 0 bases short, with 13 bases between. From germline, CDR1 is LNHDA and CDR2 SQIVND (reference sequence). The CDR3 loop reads CATSGGSSYNEQFF. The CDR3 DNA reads TGTGCCACCTCCGGGGGAAGCTCCTACAATGAGCAGTTCTTC.

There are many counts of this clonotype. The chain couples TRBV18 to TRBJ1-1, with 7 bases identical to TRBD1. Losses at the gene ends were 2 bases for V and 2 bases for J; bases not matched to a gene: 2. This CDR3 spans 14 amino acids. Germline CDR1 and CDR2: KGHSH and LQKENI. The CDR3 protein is CASSPGTVNTEAFF. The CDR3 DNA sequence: TGTGCCAGCTCACCAGGGACAGTAAACACTGAAGCTTTCTTT.

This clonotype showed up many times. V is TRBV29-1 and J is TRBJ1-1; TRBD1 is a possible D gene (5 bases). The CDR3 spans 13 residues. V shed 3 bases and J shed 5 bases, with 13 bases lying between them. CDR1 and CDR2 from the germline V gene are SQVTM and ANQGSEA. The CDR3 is CSVDGAGKTEAFF. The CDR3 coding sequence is TGCAGCGTTGACGGGGCGGGGAAGACTGAAGCTTTCTTT.

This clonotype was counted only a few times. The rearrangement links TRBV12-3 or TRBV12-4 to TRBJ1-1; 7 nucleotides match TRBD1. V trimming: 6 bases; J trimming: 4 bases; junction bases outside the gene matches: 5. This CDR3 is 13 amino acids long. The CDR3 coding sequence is TGTGCCAGCAGCCGACAGGGAAGCACTGAAGCTTTCTTT. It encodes CASSRQGSTEAFF.

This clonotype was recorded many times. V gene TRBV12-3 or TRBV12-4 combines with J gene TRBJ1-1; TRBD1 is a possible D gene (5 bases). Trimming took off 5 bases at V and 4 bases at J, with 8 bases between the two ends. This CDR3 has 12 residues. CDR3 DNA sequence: TGTGCCAGCAGTCTAAGGGGCACTGAAGCTTTCTTT. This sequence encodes CASSLRGTEAFF.

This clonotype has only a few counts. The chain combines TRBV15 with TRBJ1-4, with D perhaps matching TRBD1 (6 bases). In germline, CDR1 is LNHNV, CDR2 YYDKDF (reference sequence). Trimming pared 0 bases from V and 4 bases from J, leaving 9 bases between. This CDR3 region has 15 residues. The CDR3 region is CATSREGAGNEKLFF. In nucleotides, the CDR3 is TGTGCCACCAGCAGAGAGGGGGCGGGTAATGAAAAACTGTTTTTT.

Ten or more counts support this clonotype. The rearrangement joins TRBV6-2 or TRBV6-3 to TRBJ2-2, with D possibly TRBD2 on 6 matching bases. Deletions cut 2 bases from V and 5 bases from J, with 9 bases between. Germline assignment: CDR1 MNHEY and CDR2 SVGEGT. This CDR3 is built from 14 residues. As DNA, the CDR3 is TGTGCCAGCAGTTACAGCGGGCGGACCGGGGAGCTGTTTTTT. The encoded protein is CASSYSGRTGELFF.

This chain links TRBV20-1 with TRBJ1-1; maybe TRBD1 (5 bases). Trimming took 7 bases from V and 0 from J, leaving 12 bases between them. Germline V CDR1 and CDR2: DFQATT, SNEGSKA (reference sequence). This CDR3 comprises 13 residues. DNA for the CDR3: TGCAGTGGCACGACAGTAATGAACACTGAAGCTTTCTTT. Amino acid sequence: CSGTTVMNTEAFF.